The 22 T cell receptor beta chains listed next were all sequenced from one sample in a study of naive and memory T cell subsets. Both TRBC1 and TRBC2 were covered by a beta constant-region primer of two equimolar oligonucleotides. Nested alpha and beta constant-region primers with the SP2 primer drove four PCR rounds on ligated cDNA. TCRdb used MiXCR to reprocess the UMI-ligation and nested PCR reads, holding one entry per CDR3 protein. The data contain tens of thousands of distinct CDR3 sequences, over 9% of them singletons. The sample consisted of naive CD8+ T cells from blood. Every receptor here comes from a human donor in good health.

This clonotype was recorded at least ten times. CDR3 in amino acids: CASSLRGLASYNEQFF. CDR3 coding DNA: TGTGCCAGCAGTTTGAGGGGACTAGCCTCCTACAATGAGCAGTTCTTC. This rearrangement joins TRBV27 to TRBJ2-1; 9 bases fit TRBD2. The CDR3 is made up of 16 amino acids. V was pared by 3 bases and J by 0 bases, with 3 bases of the junction left unmatched. Per the germline V gene, CDR1 is MNHEY and CDR2 is SMNVEV (reference sequence).

Turning to this clonotype: A single base separates this from a much larger clone, so it may be a read error. The V and J genes are TRBV9 and TRBJ2-5, with 8 positions matching TRBD2. CDR1 SGDLS and CDR2 YYNGEE come from the germline V gene. The V segment lost 4 bases and the J segment 1 base; nucleotides outside the gene matches: 3. The CDR3 has 14 amino acids. Here the CDR3 reads CASSISGVQETQYF. The CDR3 coding sequence is TGTGCCAGCAGCATTAGCGGGGTCCAAGAGACCCAGTACTTC.

The chain carries TRBV11-2 and TRBJ2-7; D assignment may be TRBD1 or TRBD2 (6 bases each). Trimming left V 5 bases short and J 4 bases short, with 15 bases between. The germline V gene has CDR1 SGHAT and CDR2 FQNNGV. This CDR3 contains 14 residues. The CDR3 loop reads CASSPSQGRYEQYF. The CDR3, as DNA: TGTGCCAGCAGCCCCTCGCAGGGGAGGTACGAGCAGTACTTC.

The CDR3 bases are TGCAGTGCTAGAGATCGGCAGCGGAGGAGCACTGAAGCTTTCTTT. It is translated as CSARDRQRRSTEAFF. V and J are TRBV20-1 and TRBJ1-1, with D hard to call. Trimming pared 0 bases from V and 4 bases from J, leaving 15 bases between. This CDR3 is built from 15 residues. Germline CDR1 is DFQATT and CDR2 is SNEGSKA (reference sequence).

This clonotype was seen ten or more times. The V and J genes are TRBV5-6 and TRBJ2-1; no clear D gene. CDR1 SGHDT and CDR2 YYEEEE come from the germline V gene. The CDR3 spans 16 residues. Trimming cost V 4 bases and J 0 bases, with 14 bases left between them. CDR3 coding DNA: TGTGCCAGCAGCCCCTGGATACGGCCCTCCTACAATGAGCAGTTCTTC. This encodes CASSPWIRPSYNEQFF.

This chain links TRBV5-4 with TRBJ2-1, with 8 positions matching TRBD2. The V gene end was trimmed by 0 bases and the J gene end by 7 bases; junction bases not matched to a gene: 9. Germline-derived CDR1 and CDR2 are SGHNT and YYREEE (reference sequence). The CDR3 length is 16 residues. Written as DNA, the CDR3 is TGTGCCAGCAGCTTGGAGGTGGGACTAGGGGTAAATGAGCAGTTCTTC. It specifies CASSLEVGLGVNEQFF.

This clonotype was counted ten times or more. In DNA form, the CDR3 reads TGTGCCACCAGCAGAGATCCTTACGGGGAAGCCTACAATGAGCAGTTCTTC. Its translation: CATSRDPYGEAYNEQFF. The J gene is TRBJ2-1, the V gene TRBV15; tentatively, D is TRBD2 (5 bases). Trimming pared 0 bases from V and 2 bases from J, leaving 14 bases between. The CDR3 has 17 residues. CDR1 is LNHNV and CDR2 is YYDKDF in the germline V gene (reference sequence).

V and J are TRBV7-9 and TRBJ2-7; TRBD1 is a possible D gene (6 bases). The CDR3 sequence is 13 residues long. The V gene lost 5 bases and the J gene lost 3 bases, with 11 bases spanning the gap. Germline V gene sequence: CDR1 SEHNR, CDR2 FQNEAQ (reference sequence). This chain's CDR3 is CASSHRDNYEQYF. CDR3 coding DNA: TGTGCCAGCAGCCACCGGGACAACTACGAGCAGTACTTC. The full variable domain, rest sourced from reference TRBV7-9 and TRBJ2-7, is DTGVSQNPRHKITKRGQNVTFRCDPISEHNRLYWYRQTLGQGPEFLTYFQNEAQLEKSRLLSDRFSAERPKGSFSTLEIQRTEQGDSAMYLCASSHRDNYEQYFGPGTRLTVT.

This clonotype has ten or more counts. The J gene is TRBJ2-3, the V gene TRBV5-1, with TRBD2 matching 7 bases. The V segment lost 2 bases and the J segment 4 bases; nucleotides outside the gene matches: 16. The CDR3 consists of 18 residues. From germline, CDR1 is SGHRS and CDR2 YFSETQ. As DNA, the CDR3 is TGCGCCAGCAGCTTTCACCCTAGTGGCCGGGAGGTCCCAGATACGCAGTATTTT. This codes for CASSFHPSGREVPDTQYF.

The table lists this clonotype with a few counts. The chain is built from TRBV13 and TRBJ2-1; no reliable D call. Looked up from germline, CDR1 is PRHDT and CDR2 is FYEKMQ (reference sequence). The CDR3 runs 14 residues. V lost 0 bases and J 5 bases, leaving 8 bases between the germline ends. The CDR3 here is CASSLGSRDNEQFF. As DNA, the CDR3 is TGTGCCAGCAGCTTAGGTAGTCGAGACAATGAGCAGTTCTTC.

The chain joins TRBV6-1 to TRBJ2-7, with D possibly being TRBD1 (5 bases). Germline CDR1 MNHNS, CDR2 SASEGT. CDR3 length equals 15 residues. Trimming took 3 bases from V and 6 from J, leaving 18 bases between them. The DNA for the CDR3 is TGTGCCAGCAGTGATACTGCAGGGTGGGCGGTCGAGCAGTACTTC. It is translated as CASSDTAGWAVEQYF.

There are many counts of this clonotype. The chain is built from TRBV2 and TRBJ2-7; possibly TRBD1 for D (6 bases). CDR3 length: 11 residues. Trimming took 7 bases from V and 3 from J, leaving 7 bases between them. Germline V lookup: CDR1 SNHLY, CDR2 FYNNEI. The DNA of the CDR3 is TGTGCCAGCAACAGGGACTACGAGCAGTACTTC. It encodes CASNRDYEQYF.

The chain links TRBV14 to TRBJ2-1, with D possibly matching TRBD1 (6 bases). Germline assignment: CDR1 SGHDN and CDR2 FVKESK. The V end lost 5 bases, the J end lost 4 bases, and 12 bases lay between the germline ends. This CDR3 comprises 14 residues. The CDR3 coding sequence is TGTGCCAGCAGCTTCCGGACAGCTTACAATGAGCAGTTCTTC. The encoded protein is CASSFRTAYNEQFF.

This clonotype was recorded at least ten times. This chain connects TRBV12-3 or TRBV12-4 to TRBJ1-1; the match to TRBD1 covers 12 bases. V was pared by 3 bases and J by 5 bases, with 10 bases of the junction left unmatched. CDR3 length: 17 residues. The CDR3 bases are TGTGCCAGCAGTTTTGGGGACAGGGGGCCATATGGGACTGAAGCTTTCTTT. Translation gives CASSFGDRGPYGTEAFF.

In its sample, this clonotype was seen many times. The chain links TRBV29-1 to TRBJ2-5; 8 nucleotides align to TRBD1. V lost 0 bases, J lost 5 bases, and 5 bases stayed unmatched. CDR1 is SQVTM and CDR2 is ANQGSEA in the germline V gene. This CDR3 contains 14 residues. In DNA, the CDR3 is TGCAGCGTTGAAGAAACAGGGGGACGGGAGACCCAGTACTTC. Protein: CSVEETGGRETQYF.

Many counts were recorded for this clonotype. The chain combines TRBV12-3 or TRBV12-4 with TRBJ1-5, with no clear D. Between the trimmed V and J ends, which lost 7 bases and 0 bases, there was a span of 4 bases. This CDR3 is 12 amino acids long. CDR3 nucleotide sequence: TGTGCCAGCAAATATAGCAATCAGCCCCAGCATTTT. Residues: CASKYSNQPQHF.

In this sample, this clonotype turned up many times. The rearrangement uses TRBV29-1 and TRBJ2-7; tentative D call: TRBD2 (6 bases). The ends were cut back, 3 bases at V and 6 bases at J, with 21 bases in the middle. The V gene's germline CDR1 is SQVTM and CDR2 ANQGSEA. The CDR3 has 15 amino acids. For the CDR3, the DNA is TGCAGCGTTGATGACGGGGGATTCGGAGCTCTCGAGCAGTACTTC. Translation: CSVDDGGFGALEQYF.

This clonotype has only a few counts. This sequence joins TRBV27 and TRBJ2-6; D is perhaps TRBD1 or TRBD2 (6 bases each). The V gene's germline CDR1 is MNHEY and CDR2 SMNVEV (reference sequence). V was trimmed by 0 bases and J by 12 bases, leaving 12 bases between them. The CDR3 extends over 14 amino acids. The CDR3 here is CASSLSSGAVVLTF. Here the CDR3 DNA reads TGTGCCAGCAGTTTATCGTCGGGGGCGGTCGTCCTGACTTTC.

The V gene is TRBV7-3, the J gene TRBJ2-1, with TRBD2 matching over 10 bases. The J segment lost 4 bases and the V segment lost 6 bases, leaving 6 bases of the junction unmatched. Germline values: CDR1 SGHTA, CDR2 FQGTGA. The CDR3 runs to 15 residues. The CDR3 DNA follows: TGTGCCAGCAGGCATCCGGGACTAGCGTACAATGAGCAGTTCTTC. It yields the protein CASRHPGLAYNEQFF.

This clonotype was counted between two and nine times. V usage is TRBV12-3 or TRBV12-4 and J usage is TRBJ2-3, with TRBD2 matching 9 bases. The CDR3 runs 16 residues. V trimming: 6 bases; J trimming: 2 bases; junction bases outside the gene matches: 9. The CDR3 coding sequence is TGTGCCAGCAGCCTTACTAGCGGGCCACTCACAGATACGCAGTATTTT. Translating gives CASSLTSGPLTDTQYF.

This clonotype was detected many times. V usage is TRBV5-6 and J usage is TRBJ2-7; D gene uncertain. The CDR3 has 11 residues. V shed 2 bases and J shed 5 bases, with 5 bases lying between them. Germline V lookup: CDR1 SGHDT, CDR2 YYEEEE. The CDR3, as DNA: TGTGCCAGCAGCTTATTTGACGAGCAGTACTTC. Its translation is CASSLFDEQYF.

This clonotype was observed a handful of times. The chain recombines TRBV15 with TRBJ2-1, with 9 bases aligning to TRBD2. V trimming: 3 bases; J trimming: 13 bases; junction bases outside the gene matches: 4. The CDR3 contains 12 residues. Germline V gene lookup returns CDR1 LNHNV and CDR2 YYDKDF (reference sequence). The CDR3 DNA reads as TGTGCCACCAGCAGGGCTAGCGGGATTCAGTTCTTC. Translating it yields CATSRASGIQFF.